These T cell receptor beta chains were read from a single sample in a study of patients and donors after allogeneic stem cell transplantation. TCRdb itself ran the RT-PCR reads through MiXCR, one entry per CDR3 protein. The sample records 920,000 or so distinct CDR3 sequences, about a sixth being singletons. Sequencing was performed on blood, either unsorted or a sorted T cell fraction (not recorded which). The receptors were gathered from a human donor who was either an allogeneic HSCT recipient or a stem cell or donor lymphocyte infusion donor (not recorded which). It is not recorded whose cells these are; they may come from a transplant donor. Both conserved end residues are part of each CDR3. D genes are given only for firm matches. Clone size is stated in some rows and not others, as once, few, many or a class when expanded.

j_call: TRBJ2-5; d_call: TRBD1; v_call: TRBV6-1; cdr3_length: 15; clone_size: .; cdr3_nt: TGTGCCAGCAGTCACCTGGACAGGAGAGGAGAGACCCAGTACTTC; cdr3_aa: CASSHLDRRGETQYF
j_call: TRBJ2-1; d_call: .; v_call: TRBV29-1; cdr3_length: 13; clone_size: many; cdr3_nt: TGCAGCGCCGACATGGCCCTAAACAATGAGCAGTTCTTC; cdr3_aa: CSADMALNNEQFF
j_call: TRBJ2-7; d_call: TRBD1; v_call: TRBV20-1; cdr3_length: 13; clone_size: .; cdr3_nt: TGCAGTGCTGGGACAGGGTCTCTATACGAGCAGTACTTC; cdr3_aa: CSAGTGSLYEQYF
j_call: TRBJ1-1; d_call: .; v_call: TRBV7-8; cdr3_length: 14; clone_size: few; cdr3_nt: TGTGCCAGCAGCTCCTTCTCCGGGACCCAAGGAGCTTTCTTT; cdr3_aa: CASSSFSGTQGAFF
j_call: TRBJ2-1; d_call: TRBD2; v_call: TRBV4-1; cdr3_length: 18; clone_size: few; cdr3_nt: TGCGCCAGCAGCCAAGATCGGCTAGCGGGGGGCCCCTACAATGAGCAGTTCTTC; cdr3_aa: CASSQDRLAGGPYNEQFF
j_call: TRBJ2-5; d_call: .; v_call: TRBV3-1; cdr3_length: 14; clone_size: few; cdr3_nt: TGTGCCAGCAGCTACCGGGACTGGCAAGAGACCCAGTACTTC; cdr3_aa: CASSYRDWQETQYF
j_call: TRBJ2-3; d_call: .; v_call: TRBV4-1; cdr3_length: 15; clone_size: .; cdr3_nt: TGCGCCAGCAGCCTTCCCGGGACTGTCACAGATACGCAGTATTTT; cdr3_aa: CASSLPGTVTDTQYF
j_call: TRBJ1-1; d_call: .; v_call: TRBV19; cdr3_length: 13; clone_size: .; cdr3_nt: TGTGCCAGTAGTATGGTACAGGGCTCTGAAGCTTTCTTT; cdr3_aa: CASSMVQGSEAFF
j_call: TRBJ1-1; d_call: .; v_call: TRBV12-3/TRBV12-4; cdr3_length: 15; clone_size: .; cdr3_nt: TGTGCCAGCAGTTTCCCGCCAACTTCGAACACTGAAGCTTTCTTT; cdr3_aa: CASSFPPTSNTEAFF
j_call: TRBJ1-6; d_call: .; v_call: TRBV25-1; cdr3_length: 16; clone_size: many; cdr3_nt: TGTGCCAGCAGTCCCGCTGGAGTTTCCTATAATTCACCCCTCCACTTT; cdr3_aa: CASSPAGVSYNSPLHF
j_call: TRBJ1-2; d_call: TRBD1; v_call: TRBV7-9; cdr3_length: 14; clone_size: .; cdr3_nt: TGTGCCAGCAGCTCACCGGACAGGGCCTATGGCTACACCTTC; cdr3_aa: CASSSPDRAYGYTF
j_call: TRBJ2-7; d_call: .; v_call: TRBV12-5; cdr3_length: 12; clone_size: few; cdr3_nt: TGTGCTAGTGGTCACGTCCCCTACGAGCAGTACTTC; cdr3_aa: CASGHVPYEQYF
j_call: TRBJ2-1; d_call: TRBD1; v_call: TRBV18; cdr3_length: 14; clone_size: few; cdr3_nt: TGTGCCAGCTCACCAGGGACAGGGTGGCGGGAGCAGTTCTTC; cdr3_aa: CASSPGTGWREQFF
j_call: TRBJ2-3; d_call: .; v_call: TRBV4-1; cdr3_length: 12; clone_size: .; cdr3_nt: TGCGCCAGCAGCCAAGGTGGCTTGGGGCAGTATTTT; cdr3_aa: CASSQGGLGQYF
j_call: TRBJ2-1; d_call: TRBD2; v_call: TRBV6-1; cdr3_length: 17; clone_size: few; cdr3_nt: TGTGCCAGCATAGCGCCCCACAGCGGGAGATCATACAATGAGCAGTTCTTC; cdr3_aa: CASIAPHSGRSYNEQFF
j_call: TRBJ1-1; d_call: TRBD1; v_call: TRBV6-5; cdr3_length: 17; clone_size: .; cdr3_nt: TGTGCCAGCAGTTACGCTCCCCCGACAGGGGGGAACACTGAAGCTTTCTTT; cdr3_aa: CASSYAPPTGGNTEAFF
j_call: TRBJ2-2; d_call: .; v_call: TRBV9; cdr3_length: 16; clone_size: few; cdr3_nt: TGTGCCAGCAGCGTGAGAGAGAAAAGGCCAACTGGGGAGCTGTTTTTT; cdr3_aa: CASSVREKRPTGELFF
j_call: TRBJ2-7; d_call: TRBD1; v_call: TRBV20-1; cdr3_length: 16; clone_size: few; cdr3_nt: TGCAGTGCTAGAGACCCGGGACAGGGTATCTCCTACGAGCAGTACTTC; cdr3_aa: CSARDPGQGISYEQYF
j_call: TRBJ2-1; d_call: TRBD2; v_call: TRBV7-2; cdr3_length: 14; clone_size: few; cdr3_nt: TGTGCCAGCCAGCGGGAGAGGTCCTACAATGAGCAGTTCTTC; cdr3_aa: CASQRERSYNEQFF
j_call: TRBJ1-5; d_call: TRBD1; v_call: TRBV20-1; cdr3_length: 13; clone_size: few; cdr3_nt: TGCAGTGCTAGAACAGGGGCTGGTCAGCCCCAGCATTTT; cdr3_aa: CSARTGAGQPQHF
j_call: TRBJ2-2; d_call: TRBD2; v_call: TRBV6-1; cdr3_length: 16; clone_size: .; cdr3_nt: TGTGCCAGCAGAAGTCTCTCCTTAGCGGGCACCGGGGAGCTGTTTTTT; cdr3_aa: CASRSLSLAGTGELFF
j_call: TRBJ2-3; d_call: .; v_call: TRBV20-1; cdr3_length: 13; clone_size: few; cdr3_nt: TGCAGTGCTAGAGTTGTTAGCGCAAATACGCAGTATTTT; cdr3_aa: CSARVVSANTQYF